This T cell receptor (beta chain) is from a study of PD-L1 blockade in urothelial cancer. Study-wide context: As for prior chemotherapy regimens, patients had received 0 to 3. It was at 3 weeks (second dose) and 6 weeks after treatment start that blood was analyzed. Across blood samples, T cells had a median count of around 140,000.

The CDR3 is 14 residues long. CDR1 and CDR2 (germline): SGDLS, YYNGEE. V lost 1 base, J lost 10 bases, and 15 bases lay in between. TCRdb's copy holds only in-frame clones and misses some; the assay was immunoSEQ multiplex PCR. This sample has approximately 44,000 clones, with roughly nine tenths found just once. Time point given: peripheral blood 6 weeks after treatment start. Here the sequenced sample was PBMCs, taken around atezolizumab (anti-PD-L1) treatment. The chain employs TRBV9 and TRBJ2-1; unclear D gene. The clonotype originates from a man in his 70s with urothelial cancer. In DNA form, the CDR3 reads TGTGCCAGCAGCGTAAGCACCATAAGAGGAGAGCAGTTCTTC. This sequence encodes CASSVSTIRGEQFF.